This TCR beta chain emerged from a study of blood T cells in healthy people across ages. This clonotype showed up just a few times. The second PCR ran about 6 to 12 cycles with a sample-barcoded 5' primer and J-beta primers. TCRdb fed the 5' RACE reads into MiXCR, producing one record per CDR3 protein. This table has more than 1 million distinct CDR3 sequences, 35% to 50% appearing once. Trimming removed 2 bases from V and 2 bases from J; junction bases left unmatched: 1. This CDR3 is 14 amino acids long. From germline, CDR1 is SGHRS and CDR2 YFSETQ. This receptor was identified in a woman aged 60-75 years in good health. The sample was blood. The chain employs TRBV5-1 and TRBJ2-1, with TRBD1 matching over 7 bases. CDR3 region: CASSFRGPYNEQFF. In nucleotides, the CDR3 is TGCGCCAGCAGCTTTAGGGGGCCCTACAATGAGCAGTTCTTC.